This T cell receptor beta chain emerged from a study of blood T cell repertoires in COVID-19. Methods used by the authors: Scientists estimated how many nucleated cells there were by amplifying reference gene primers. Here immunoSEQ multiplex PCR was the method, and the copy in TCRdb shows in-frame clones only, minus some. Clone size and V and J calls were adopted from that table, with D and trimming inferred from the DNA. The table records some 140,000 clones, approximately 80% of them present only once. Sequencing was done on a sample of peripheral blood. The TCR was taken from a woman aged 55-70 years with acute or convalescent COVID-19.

CDR3 sequence reads: CASSDDRGNQPQHF. CDR3 sequence (DNA): TGTGCCAGCAGTGATGACAGGGGCAATCAGCCCCAGCATTTT. This sequence joins TRBV6-2 or TRBV6-3 and TRBJ1-5; TRBD1 aligns across 7 bases. In germline, CDR1 is MNHEY, CDR2 SVGEGT. J was trimmed by 2 bases and V by 5 bases; bases with no gene match: 3. This CDR3 spans 14 amino acids.